This T cell receptor beta chain comes out of a study of blood T cells in healthy people across ages (dated by TCRdb to about 2015). With respect to the entire study: In model experiments, template switching captured roughly one uniquely barcoded TCR beta cDNA molecule for every two T cells. To track age-related changes in TCR beta repertoire diversity, the study relied on deep sequencing normalized with unique cDNA molecular identifiers. Donors were grouped into four age groups: young (average about 15 years), middle-aged (about 40), aged (around 60) and long-lived (around 80). Donors of different ages were randomly distributed across sequencing lanes to avoid experimental bias. Using the same blood draw, the study looked at two additional independent replicas of 1 million unique cDNA reads for two donors, one aged 18 to 30 and the other aged 80 or older. The investigation overall reported the following: Compared with the aged group, the long-lived group had more naive CD4+ T cells, fewer expanded clones and increased TCR diversity, suggesting age selection. Estimates of total diversity based on one million sequenced T cells were regarded as lower bounds and as underestimates. Because the CMV infection status of the donors was unknown, age-related changes in expanded clonotypes may potentially have been confounded. Bulk unsorted PBMC profiling prevented conclusive comparison of naive and antigen-experienced compartments. There was a strong correlation between observed TCR beta diversity and the percentage of naive T cells measured by flow cytometry. Observed TCR beta diversity per million T cells fell roughly linearly with age, and a significant reduction was already apparent by age roughly 40.

Preparation of the library involved 5' RACE. Sequencing instrument: Illumina HiSeq 2500. A second PCR of about 6 to 11 cycles was performed with a sample-barcoded 5' primer and a J-beta primer mix. A template-switch 5' adaptor carrying 12 random nucleotides introduced a unique molecular identifier onto each TCR beta cDNA molecule. Each sample yielded at least 3 million CDR3-containing paired-end reads. The Mint cDNA synthesis kit, primed by a TRBC-specific oligonucleotide, was used to synthesize first-strand cDNA from all RNA. All cDNA was treated with uracil-DNA glycosylase and then went through a first 18-cycle PCR with the universal primers M1SS and BC2_uni_R. Per the source publication's procedure: For normalization, 1 million high-quality reads, each with a distinct molecular identifier, were randomly selected from each sample. Instead of being binned into consensus sequences, reads with shared molecular identifiers were discarded. MiTCR, set to a Q25 quality threshold and the strictest error-elimination algorithm, was used for CDR3 identification, clonotype clustering and error correction. A nonparametric unseen species model with Euler transformation was used to estimate lower-bound total TCR beta diversity. TCRdb handled the public reads itself, with Q25 trimming in fastp and clone calling in MiXCR, and kept productive beta chains. CDR3 protein duplicates are merged, each entry listing the most common genes and DNA. None of the V and J calls come from the authors' own analysis; TCRdb made them. This sample comprises hundreds of thousands of distinct CDR3 sequences, around 36% of them detected only once. The top ten hold 10% to 15% of the sample.

Concerning this clonotype: Its target antigen remains unknown. The sample holds no much larger clone one base away, and base qualities are not on file.

Donors were a few dozen systemically healthy Caucasian individuals from Russia aged roughly 6 to 90 years. Ten milliliters of peripheral blood were drawn from each donor into EDTA-treated Vacutainer tubes. Ficoll-Paque density-gradient centrifugation was used to isolate PBMCs, with at least 6 million obtained per sample. Total RNA was extracted from PBMCs with Trizol reagent, with at least 5.5 micrograms obtained per sample. For every donor, an aliquot of PBMCs went through flow cytometry to measure the percentages of naive CD45RAhigh/CD27high T cells. The germline V gene (reference sequence) yields MNHEY for CDR1 and SMNVEV for CDR2. Inclusive of the bounding cysteine and phenylalanine, the CDR3 is 18 residues long. CDR3 DNA is the only sequence kept; it has 54 bases, read in frame from the first base.

Sequenced: blood. This receptor was identified in a man between 18 and 29 years old in good health. The sequence links TRBV27 to TRBJ2-1, with the D gene possibly TRBD1 or TRBD2, each one fitting 5 bases. TRBJ2-7 explains the end of the DNA better; the J call may be wrong. The nucleotides are TGTGCCAGCAGTTTATCGTCGACGGGGACGAGCTCCTACAATGAGCAGTACTTC. It specifies CASSLSSTGTSSYNEQYF.